The 24 T cell receptor beta chains below all came from one sample that was sequenced in a study of T cell repertoires in cytomegalovirus infection. Their target antigens are unknown. TCRdb re-called the reads through MiXCR, storing one row per CDR3 protein. Of 640,000 or so distinct CDR3 sequences in the sample, around a third were seen once. The sequencing here drew on cultured PBMCs, taken from culture after CMV antigen stimulation. These receptors were collected from a human donor in good health (CMV status not recorded). Some clones in this sample may be carry-over from other donors' samples.

In its sample, this clonotype was seen a few times. The rearrangement uses TRBV6-1 and TRBJ2-7; D is undetermined. This CDR3 has 17 residues. Between the trimmed V and J ends, which lost 4 bases and 2 bases, there was a span of 21 bases. CDR1 is MNHNS and CDR2 is SASEGT in the germline V gene. CDR3 protein: CASSALPRVADAYEQYF. The CDR3 DNA follows: TGTGCCAGCAGTGCTCTACCGCGCGTGGCAGACGCCTACGAGCAGTACTTC.

The chain is built from TRBV6-6 and TRBJ1-2; 8 bases agree with TRBD1. After removal of 6 bases from V and 2 bases from J, the junction contained 5 bases not matched to a gene. The CDR3 loop spans 14 amino acids. Germline-derived CDR1 and CDR2 are MNHNY and SVGAGI (reference sequence). Here the CDR3 reads CASRVDRANYGYTF. In DNA, the CDR3 is TGTGCCAGCAGAGTGGACAGGGCAAACTATGGCTACACCTTC.

This chain links TRBV20-1 with TRBJ2-3; 8 positions match TRBD2. Germline V CDR1 and CDR2: DFQATT, SNEGSKA (reference sequence). The J segment lost 3 bases and the V segment lost 5 bases, leaving 10 bases of the junction unmatched. The CDR3 covers 15 residues. CDR3: CSAEKRLASTDTQYF. CDR3 sequence (DNA): TGCAGTGCTGAGAAACGACTAGCGTCAACAGATACGCAGTATTTT.

The DNA of the CDR3 is TGTGCCAGCAGACACCGGACTAGCCGCACAGATACGCAGTATTTT. Translation gives CASRHRTSRTDTQYF. The gene calls are TRBV7-8 and TRBJ2-3; 8 nucleotides match TRBD2. CDR1 and CDR2 (germline): SGHVS, FQNEAQ. After removal of 6 bases from V and 1 base from J, the junction contained 6 bases not matched to a gene. The CDR3 is made up of 15 amino acids.

In its sample, this clonotype was seen a few times. The rearrangement links TRBV12-3 or TRBV12-4 to TRBJ1-2, with D unclear. With 5 bases removed from V and 3 bases from J, the gap between germline ends came to 7 bases. CDR3 size: 12 residues. The CDR3 region has the DNA TGTGCCAGCAGTGAAACAGACTATGGCTACACCTTC. As protein: CASSETDYGYTF.

The gene calls are TRBV29-1 and TRBJ2-5; 8 bases line up with TRBD2. Per the germline V gene, CDR1 is SQVTM and CDR2 is ANQGSEA. The CDR3 loop spans 15 amino acids. The V segment lost 4 bases and the J segment 1 base; nucleotides outside the gene matches: 8. CDR3 in amino acids: CSVAARGAIQETQYF. CDR3 sequence (DNA): TGCAGCGTTGCGGCGCGGGGGGCAATCCAAGAGACCCAGTACTTC.

The J gene is TRBJ2-5, the V gene TRBV7-2; 8 positions agree with TRBD1. Germline values: CDR1 SGHTA, CDR2 FQGNSA. CDR3 length: 14 residues. V gave up 2 bases and J gave up 7 bases; unmatched junction bases: 6. For the CDR3, the DNA is TGTGCCAGCAGCTTACCCGGACAGGGCGGGACCCAGTACTTC. Translation: CASSLPGQGGTQYF.

This clonotype has more than one count but fewer than ten. This chain links TRBV4-1 with TRBJ2-3; 7 nucleotides match TRBD1. CDR3 length: 19 residues. Trimming at V came to 5 bases and at J to 0 bases, leaving 17 bases not matched to a gene. Germline V lookup: CDR1 MGHRA, CDR2 YSYEKL. The CDR3 spells CASSKGYPLTGISTDTQYF. DNA for the CDR3: TGCGCCAGCAGCAAAGGTTACCCATTGACAGGGATAAGCACAGATACGCAGTATTTT.

This clonotype appeared a few times. The chain joins TRBV12-3 or TRBV12-4 to TRBJ2-3, with D possibly being TRBD2 (5 bases). V was pared by 6 bases and J by 4 bases, with 8 bases between. CDR3 length: 12 residues. The CDR3 bases are TGTGCCAGCAGGCGGGCCTCAGATACGCAGTATTTT. Its translation: CASRRASDTQYF.

The chain couples TRBV12-3 or TRBV12-4 to TRBJ2-6, with 16 nucleotides matching TRBD2. The CDR3 is 19 amino acids. The J segment lost 4 bases and the V segment lost 3 bases, leaving 6 bases of the junction unmatched. The CDR3 DNA sequence: TGTGCCAGCAGTTTTGGGACTAGCGGGAGGGATGCAGGGGCCAACGTCCTGACTTTC. As protein: CASSFGTSGRDAGANVLTF.

The J gene is TRBJ1-1, the V gene TRBV20-1; D is uncertain. The CDR3 loop spans 12 amino acids. V dropped 1 base and J dropped 5 bases, with 8 bases sitting between them. Germline CDR1 and CDR2: DFQATT and SNEGSKA (reference sequence). The CDR3 bases are TGCAGTGCTAGAGTGCGCGGGACTGAAGCTTTCTTT. This sequence encodes CSARVRGTEAFF.

This clonotype appeared a few times. This chain connects TRBV7-8 to TRBJ2-5, with 7 bases identical to TRBD2. Germline CDR1 SGHVS, CDR2 FQNEAQ. The V and J ends lost 7 bases and 4 bases, in that order; junction bases with no gene match: 9. CDR3 length: 14 amino acids. Here the CDR3 DNA reads TGTGCCAGCACCTCCGTCTGGGGGGGAGAGACCCAGTACTTC. This encodes CASTSVWGGETQYF.

The rearrangement uses TRBV7-2 and TRBJ2-7; either TRBD1 or TRBD2 may fit D (6 bases each). V dropped 1 base and J dropped 2 bases, with 15 bases sitting between them. The V gene's germline CDR1 is SGHTA and CDR2 FQGNSA. The CDR3 consists of 16 residues. CDR3 coding DNA: TGTGCCAGCAGCTTAGGCGGAGGGGGGCTAACCTACGAGCAGTACTTC. This sequence encodes CASSLGGGGLTYEQYF.

This clonotype was counted between two and nine times. This chain joins TRBV7-2 and TRBJ2-2; D is ambiguous. V dropped 5 bases and J dropped 4 bases, with 8 bases sitting between them. The germline CDR1 and CDR2 sequences are SGHTA and FQGNSA. The CDR3 sequence is 13 residues long. The CDR3 DNA sequence: TGTGCCAGCAGCCCTCCCTTCACCGGGGAGCTGTTTTTT. Its translation is CASSPPFTGELFF.

This clonotype was observed at least ten times. The rearrangement joins TRBV7-2 to TRBJ1-2; a possible D gene is TRBD1 (5 bases). V dropped 4 bases and J dropped 4 bases, with 16 bases sitting between them. CDR3 length: 15 amino acids. CDR1 is SGHTA, CDR2 FQGNSA, per germline. CDR3 sequence: CASSSPGLPTYGYTF. CDR3 bases: TGTGCCAGCAGCTCCCCGGGGCTACCCACCTATGGCTACACCTTC.

This clonotype was recorded many times. The rearrangement links TRBV7-2 to TRBJ2-2, with 9 nucleotides matching TRBD2. The CDR3 is made up of 18 amino acids. Germline V gene sequence: CDR1 SGHTA, CDR2 FQGNSA. With 4 bases clipped from V and 3 bases from J, the junction kept 12 bases outside the gene matches. The CDR3 DNA reads TGTGCCAGCAGCTCCTCCTCGAGACTAGCGGTTTACACCGGGGAGCTGTTTTTT. Its translation is CASSSSSRLAVYTGELFF.

The V gene is TRBV2, the J gene TRBJ2-1; TRBD2 agrees at 15 bases. Trimming removed 4 bases from V and 4 bases from J; junction bases left unmatched: 11. The CDR3 has 19 amino acids. Per the germline V gene, CDR1 is SNHLY and CDR2 is FYNNEI. The CDR3, as DNA: TGTGCCAGCAGTGGAACCGGGACTAGCGGGAGGAAGTCGTACAATGAGCAGTTCTTC. Protein sequence: CASSGTGTSGRKSYNEQFF.

V gene TRBV7-2 combines with J gene TRBJ1-2; D ambiguous. CDR1 and CDR2 from the germline V gene are SGHTA and FQGNSA. V was cut by 7 bases and J by 0 bases, with 12 bases left in between. The CDR3 length is 14 residues. CDR3 residues: CASTAGGTNYGYTF. CDR3 nucleotides: TGTGCCAGCACTGCAGGCGGGACTAACTATGGCTACACCTTC.

This clonotype was counted between two and nine times. DNA of the CDR3: TGTGCCAGCAGCTTGTCGGGCAGGGGTATTGATGAAAAACTGTTTTTT. Protein product: CASSLSGRGIDEKLFF. The chain has TRBV5-6 and TRBJ1-4, with D perhaps TRBD1 (6 bases). The germline V gene has CDR1 SGHDT and CDR2 YYEEEE. Trimming cost V 1 base and J 6 bases, with 16 bases left between them. The CDR3 runs 16 residues.

The rearrangement joins TRBV5-4 to TRBJ2-1; TRBD1 is a possible D gene (6 bases). V lost 4 bases and J 5 bases, leaving 16 bases between the germline ends. CDR1 is SGHNT, CDR2 YYREEE, per germline (reference sequence). This CDR3 comprises 15 residues. CDR3 protein: CASSISGVADNEQFF. The CDR3 nucleotides read TGTGCCAGCAGCATTTCAGGGGTGGCGGACAATGAGCAGTTCTTC.

The chain couples TRBV20-1 to TRBJ1-5; 7 positions match TRBD1. V gave up 3 bases and J gave up 3 bases; unmatched junction bases: 8. CDR1 is DFQATT and CDR2 is SNEGSKA in the germline V gene (reference sequence). The CDR3 extends over 15 amino acids. CDR3 bases: TGCAGTGCTAGGGAGACAGGGTTTAACAATCAGCCCCAGCATTTT. Its translation is CSARETGFNNQPQHF.

This chain connects TRBV20-1 to TRBJ1-1; maybe TRBD1 (5 bases). The CDR3 runs to 15 residues. The ends were cut back, 1 base at V and 5 bases at J, with 17 bases in the middle. Germline V lookup: CDR1 DFQATT, CDR2 SNEGSKA (reference sequence). The CDR3 coding sequence is TGCAGTGCTAGAGCCCCGGGGAGGGGAGGGACTGAAGCTTTCTTT. Amino acids: CSARAPGRGGTEAFF.

CDR3 sequence reads: CASSPGTGDLNEQFF. The CDR3 DNA follows: TGTGCCAGCAGCCCCGGGACAGGAGACCTCAATGAGCAGTTCTTC. The chain links TRBV5-4 to TRBJ2-1; TRBD1 matches at 8 bases. V shed 4 bases and J 6 bases; nucleotides not matched to a gene: 9. The CDR3 is 15 amino acids. Germline-derived CDR1 and CDR2 are SGHNT and YYREEE (reference sequence).

This clonotype was detected a few times. V usage is TRBV6-1 and J usage is TRBJ1-5; D is unclear. Germline V CDR1 and CDR2: MNHNS, SASEGT. The CDR3 length is 13 residues. V was cut by 5 bases and J by 5 bases, with 10 bases left in between. CDR3 loop: CASSRILDQPQHF. The CDR3 DNA sequence: TGTGCCAGCAGTAGGATTTTGGATCAGCCCCAGCATTTT.